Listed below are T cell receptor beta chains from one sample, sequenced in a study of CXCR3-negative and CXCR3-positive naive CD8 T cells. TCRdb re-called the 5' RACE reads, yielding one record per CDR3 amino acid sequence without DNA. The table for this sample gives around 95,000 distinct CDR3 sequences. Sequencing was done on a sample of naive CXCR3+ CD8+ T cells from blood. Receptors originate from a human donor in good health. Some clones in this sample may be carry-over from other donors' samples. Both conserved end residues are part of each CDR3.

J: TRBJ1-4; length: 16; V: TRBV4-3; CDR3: CASSQDSRATNEKLFF
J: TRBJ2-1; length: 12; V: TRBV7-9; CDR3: CASSSAENEQFF
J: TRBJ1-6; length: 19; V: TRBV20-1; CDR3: CSARTSPLGQGAYNSPLHF
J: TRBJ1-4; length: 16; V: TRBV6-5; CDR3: CASSYSPGATNEKLFF
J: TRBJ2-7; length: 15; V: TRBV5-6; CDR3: CASSYGTEPSYEQYF
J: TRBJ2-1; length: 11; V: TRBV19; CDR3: CASGQNNEQFF
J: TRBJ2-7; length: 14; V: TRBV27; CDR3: CASSGGGGAGEQYF
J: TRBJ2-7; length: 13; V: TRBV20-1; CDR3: CSEPPGCSYEQYF
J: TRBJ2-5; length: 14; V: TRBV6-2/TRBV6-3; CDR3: CASRYSGQQETLYF
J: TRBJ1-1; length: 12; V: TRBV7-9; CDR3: CASSHGGTEAFF
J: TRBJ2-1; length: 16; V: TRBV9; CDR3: CASSVVGGPEDNEQFF
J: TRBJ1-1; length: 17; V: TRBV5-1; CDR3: CASSLDRRGPGNTEAFF
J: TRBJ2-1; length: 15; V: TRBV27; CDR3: CASSPAPTGHNEQFF
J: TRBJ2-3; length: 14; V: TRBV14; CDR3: CASSALDGPDTQYF
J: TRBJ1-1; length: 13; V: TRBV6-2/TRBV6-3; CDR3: CASSPDKNTEAFF
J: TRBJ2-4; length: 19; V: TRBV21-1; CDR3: CASTLRAPKANCTKNIQYF
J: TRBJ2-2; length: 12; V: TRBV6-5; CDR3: CASYQRAGELFF
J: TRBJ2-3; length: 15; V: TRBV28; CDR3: CASSLGAGSTDTQYF
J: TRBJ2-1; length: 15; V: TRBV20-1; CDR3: CSARAMGLAGVEQFF
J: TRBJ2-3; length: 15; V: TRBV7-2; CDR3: CASSLWTRGTDTQYF
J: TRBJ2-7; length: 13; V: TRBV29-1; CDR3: CSVETGTGYEQYF
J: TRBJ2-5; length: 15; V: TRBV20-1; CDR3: CSARDGTSGQETQYF
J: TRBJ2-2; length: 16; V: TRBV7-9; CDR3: CASSLAPGESTGELFF
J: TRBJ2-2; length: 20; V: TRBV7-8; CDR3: CASSFSRARPGTGDTGELFF
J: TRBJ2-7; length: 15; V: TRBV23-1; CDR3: CASSQSEFLLYEQYF
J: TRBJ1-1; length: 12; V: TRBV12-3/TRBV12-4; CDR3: CASSLGRTEAFF
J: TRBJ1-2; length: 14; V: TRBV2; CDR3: CASMGIDSNYGYTF
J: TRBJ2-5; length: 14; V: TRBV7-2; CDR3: CASNPGTGQETQYF
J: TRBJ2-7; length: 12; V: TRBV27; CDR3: CASSFPGGEQYF
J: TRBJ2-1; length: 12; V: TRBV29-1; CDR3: CSVVGGYNEQFF
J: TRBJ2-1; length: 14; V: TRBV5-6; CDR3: CASSLPAAANEQFF
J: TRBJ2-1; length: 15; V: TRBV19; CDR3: CASSMGGSSYNEQFF
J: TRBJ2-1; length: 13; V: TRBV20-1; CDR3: CSARDTGDNEQFF